The source of this T cell receptor beta chain is a study of T cells in localized non-small cell lung cancer. The V gene end was trimmed by 1 base and the J gene end by 2 bases; junction bases not matched to a gene: 4. CDR1 SGHVS and CDR2 FNYEAQ come from the germline V gene. This CDR3 contains 16 residues. General study findings and limits: In adjacent lung, a median roughly 56 of the top 100 tumor clones were found. Greater blood T cell density accompanied longer overall survival.

For this clone: Antigen specificity is unknown.

TCRdb keeps only in-frame clones here, not all; method: immunoSEQ multiplex PCR. The data contain tens of thousands of clones, roughly 80% of them seen just once; the ten biggest clones take up roughly 8.5%. The TCR was taken from a man between 40 and 75 years old with stage II lung adenocarcinoma. The input for sequencing was PBMCs, taken before any cancer treatment. The V and J genes are TRBV7-6 and TRBJ2-3, with TRBD2 matching 9 bases. CDR3 DNA: TGTGCCAGCAGCTTAGGAGCTAGCGGGAACACAGATACGCAGTATTTT. It is translated as CASSLGASGNTDTQYF.